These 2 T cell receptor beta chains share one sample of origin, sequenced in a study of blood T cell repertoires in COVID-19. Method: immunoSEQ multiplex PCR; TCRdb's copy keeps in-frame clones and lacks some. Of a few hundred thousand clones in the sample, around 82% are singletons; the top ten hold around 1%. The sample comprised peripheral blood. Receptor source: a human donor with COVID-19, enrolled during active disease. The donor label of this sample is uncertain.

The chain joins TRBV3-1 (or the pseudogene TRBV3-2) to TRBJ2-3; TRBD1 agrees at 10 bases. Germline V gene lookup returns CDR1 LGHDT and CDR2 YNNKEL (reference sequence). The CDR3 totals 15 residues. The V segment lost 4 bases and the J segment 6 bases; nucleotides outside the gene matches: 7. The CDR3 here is CASSPGTGASDTQYF. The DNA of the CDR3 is TGTGCCAGCAGCCCCGGGACAGGGGCATCGGATACGCAGTATTTT.

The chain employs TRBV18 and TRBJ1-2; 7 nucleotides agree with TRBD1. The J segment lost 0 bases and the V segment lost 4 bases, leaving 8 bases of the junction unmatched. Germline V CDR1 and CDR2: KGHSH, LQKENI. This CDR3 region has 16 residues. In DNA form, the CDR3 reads TGTGCCAGCTCACAGGGACAGCCGAAAGCTAACTATGGCTACACCTTC. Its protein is CASSQGQPKANYGYTF.